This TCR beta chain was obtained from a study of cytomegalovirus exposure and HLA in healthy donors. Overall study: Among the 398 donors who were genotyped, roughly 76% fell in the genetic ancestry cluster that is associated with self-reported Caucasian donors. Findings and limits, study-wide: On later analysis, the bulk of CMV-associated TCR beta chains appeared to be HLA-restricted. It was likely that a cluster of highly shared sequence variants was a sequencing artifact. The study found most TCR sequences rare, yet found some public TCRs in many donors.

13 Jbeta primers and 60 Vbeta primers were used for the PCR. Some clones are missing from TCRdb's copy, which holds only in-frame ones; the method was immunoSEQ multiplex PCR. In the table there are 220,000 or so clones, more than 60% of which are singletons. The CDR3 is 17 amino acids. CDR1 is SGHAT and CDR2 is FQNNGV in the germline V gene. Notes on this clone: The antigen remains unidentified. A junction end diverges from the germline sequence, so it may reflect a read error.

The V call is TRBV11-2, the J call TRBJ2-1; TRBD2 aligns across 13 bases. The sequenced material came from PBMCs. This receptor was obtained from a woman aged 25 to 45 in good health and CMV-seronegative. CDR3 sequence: CDSSLWRGTSGTNEQFF. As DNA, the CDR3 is TGTGACAGCAGCTTATGGAGGGGGACTAGCGGGACTAATGAGCAGTTCTTC.